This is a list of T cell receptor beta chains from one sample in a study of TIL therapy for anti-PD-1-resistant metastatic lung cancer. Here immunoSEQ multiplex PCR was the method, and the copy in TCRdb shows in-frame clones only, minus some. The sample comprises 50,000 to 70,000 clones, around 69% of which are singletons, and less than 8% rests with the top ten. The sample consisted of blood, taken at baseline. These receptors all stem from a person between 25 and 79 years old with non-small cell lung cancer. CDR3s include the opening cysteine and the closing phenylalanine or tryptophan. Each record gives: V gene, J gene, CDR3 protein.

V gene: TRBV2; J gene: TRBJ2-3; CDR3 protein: CARTGSSTDTQYF
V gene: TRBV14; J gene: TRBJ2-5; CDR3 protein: CASRQMGRETQYF
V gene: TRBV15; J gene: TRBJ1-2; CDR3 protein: CATSRDHGTDYGYTF
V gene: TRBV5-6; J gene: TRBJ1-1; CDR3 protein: CASSFLQGEAFF
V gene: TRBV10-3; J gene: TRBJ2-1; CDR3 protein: CAISESYQGNEQFF
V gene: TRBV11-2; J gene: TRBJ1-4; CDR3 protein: CASSPRTGVNEKLFF
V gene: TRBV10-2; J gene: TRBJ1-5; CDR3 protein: CASSEPEQPQHF
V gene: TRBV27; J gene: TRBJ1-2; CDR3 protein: CASSLSLTGDYGYTF
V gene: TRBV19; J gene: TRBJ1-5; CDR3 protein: CASSIRPLTPQHF
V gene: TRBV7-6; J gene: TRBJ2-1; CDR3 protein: CASSLLGLLDEQFF
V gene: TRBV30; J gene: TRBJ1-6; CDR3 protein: CAWGRTVSPLHF
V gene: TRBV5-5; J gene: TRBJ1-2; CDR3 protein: CASSSGVGLGYGYTF
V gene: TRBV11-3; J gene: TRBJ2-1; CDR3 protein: CASSLGHKAYNEQFF
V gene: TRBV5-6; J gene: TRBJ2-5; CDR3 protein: CASSFSQQLWETQYF
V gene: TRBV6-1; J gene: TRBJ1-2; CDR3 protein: CASSEERAANYGYTF